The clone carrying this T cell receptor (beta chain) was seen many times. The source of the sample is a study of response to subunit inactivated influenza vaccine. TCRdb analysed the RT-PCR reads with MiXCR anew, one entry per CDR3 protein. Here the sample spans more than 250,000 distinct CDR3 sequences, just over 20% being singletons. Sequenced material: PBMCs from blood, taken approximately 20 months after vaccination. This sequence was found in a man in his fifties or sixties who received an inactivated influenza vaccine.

CDR3 nucleotide sequence: TGCAGCGCTATTAATAGGGGAGTCGGTACCGGGGAGCTGTTTTTT. Translated, it gives CSAINRGVGTGELFF. The chain uses TRBV29-1 and TRBJ2-2; the D call may be TRBD1 or TRBD2 (5 bases each). V was trimmed by 7 bases and J by 5 bases, leaving 20 bases between them. The CDR3 is 15 amino acids. Germline CDR1 reads SQVTM; CDR2 reads ANQGSEA.